One and the same sample provided the 26 T cell receptor beta chains below, sequenced in a study of cytomegalovirus exposure and HLA in healthy donors. Primers: 60 Vbeta forward and 13 Jbeta reverse. Sequenced by immunoSEQ multiplex PCR; TCRdb stores in-frame clones only, minus some. The table includes 110,000 or so clones, about 75% detected once. The sequencing sample was made of PBMCs. Receptors originate from a woman in her thirties or forties in good health and CMV-seropositive.

The V call is TRBV29-1, the J call TRBJ1-2, with a weak D call TRBD1 (5 bases). Trimming removed 6 bases at V and 2 bases at J, with 16 bases between. Looked up from germline, CDR1 is SQVTM and CDR2 is ANQGSEA. CDR3 length equals 14 residues. For the CDR3, the DNA is TGCAGCGTCCCCAGGGAGGGTCGCAACTATGGCTACACCTTC. It translates to CSVPREGRNYGYTF.

V and J are TRBV4-1 and TRBJ1-4; 8 nucleotides agree with TRBD1. J gave up 5 bases and V 3 bases, and 2 bases lay outside the gene matches. Per germline, CDR1 MGHRA and CDR2 YSYEKL. This CDR3 has 14 residues. This CDR3 is CASSQTGVNEKLFF. In nucleotides, the CDR3 is TGCGCCAGCAGCCAGACAGGGGTCAATGAAAAACTGTTTTTT.

This clone occurred once. V gene TRBV18 combines with J gene TRBJ2-5; D is unresolved. V lost 3 bases and J lost 2, with 10 bases in between. Per the germline V gene, CDR1 is KGHSH and CDR2 is LQKENI. This CDR3 is 14 amino acids long. The CDR3 region has the DNA TGTGCCAGCTCACCTACGGCGACACAAGAGACCCAGTACTTC. This gives the protein CASSPTATQETQYF.

This chain joins TRBV6-6 and TRBJ2-3; D is perhaps TRBD1 (5 bases). Between the trimmed V and J ends, which lost 2 bases and 4 bases, there was a span of 13 bases. Germline CDR1 is MNHNY and CDR2 is SVGAGI (reference sequence). This CDR3 has 15 amino acids. DNA for the CDR3: TGTGCCAGCAGTTACCCACTGGGGCTAGCAGATACGCAGTATTTT. This translates into CASSYPLGLADTQYF.

This clone was recorded only once. DNA for the CDR3: TGCGCCAGCAGCCAACCGACAGGTTCCTACAATGAGCAGTTCTTC. Protein: CASSQPTGSYNEQFF. The J gene is TRBJ2-1, the V gene TRBV4-1; TRBD1 is a possible D gene (6 bases). Trimming cost V 2 bases and J 1 base, with 9 bases left between them. The CDR3 is made up of 15 amino acids. Germline CDR1 and CDR2: MGHRA and YSYEKL.

V is TRBV6-1 and J is TRBJ1-1; TRBD1 agrees at 7 bases. This CDR3 comprises 14 residues. V gave up 3 bases and J gave up 5 bases; unmatched junction bases: 6. CDR1 is MNHNS and CDR2 is SASEGT in the germline V gene. The CDR3 sequence: CASSERGRDTEAFF. CDR3 DNA sequence: TGTGCCAGCAGTGAGAGGGGGCGGGATACTGAAGCTTTCTTT.

V usage is TRBV5-1 and J usage is TRBJ2-3; TRBD2 agrees at 7 bases. The CDR3 contains 13 residues. Germline-derived CDR1 and CDR2 are SGHRS and YFSETQ. J lost 6 bases, V lost 4 bases, and 5 bases had no gene match. CDR3 sequence (DNA): TGCGCCAGCAGCGACCCCGGGGGGGATACGCAGTATTTT. Protein product: CASSDPGGDTQYF.

The chain joins TRBV19 to TRBJ1-1, with D unclear. The V end lost 0 bases, the J end lost 6 bases, and 8 bases lay between the germline ends. The CDR3 contains 13 residues. Per germline, CDR1 LNHDA and CDR2 SQIVND (reference sequence). The CDR3 nucleotides read TGTGCCAGTAGTATAGATCTCAGGTCTGAAGCTTTCTTT. Its translation is CASSIDLRSEAFF.

In nucleotides, the CDR3 is TGTGCCAGCAGCCGACAGGGGTCCGACGAGCAGTACTTC. This sequence encodes CASSRQGSDEQYF. The chain employs TRBV5-4 and TRBJ2-7; 8 nucleotides agree with TRBD1. The CDR3 covers 13 residues. Germline lookup yields CDR1 SGHNT and CDR2 YYREEE (reference sequence). J gave up 5 bases and V 4 bases, and 5 bases lay outside the gene matches.

The genes are TRBV28 and TRBJ1-4, with TRBD1 matching 7 bases. The V and J ends lost 8 bases and 3 bases, in that order; junction bases with no gene match: 3. The CDR3 is made up of 13 amino acids. Germline V gives CDR1 MDHEN, CDR2 SYDVKM. The CDR3 sequence: CASHGTANEKLFF. The DNA for the CDR3 is TGTGCCAGCCACGGGACAGCTAATGAAAAACTGTTTTTT. Looking up the rest from reference TRBV28 and TRBJ1-4 gives the full variable domain: DVKVTQSSRYLVKRTGEKVFLECVQDMDHENMFWYRQDPGLGLRLIYFSYDVKMKEKGDIPEGYSVSREKKERFSLILESASTNQTSMYLCASHGTANEKLFFGSGTQLSVL.

This chain uses TRBV11-3 with TRBJ2-1, with TRBD2 as a possible D gene (5 bases). Germline CDR1 reads SGHNT; CDR2 reads YENEEA. The CDR3 has 18 amino acids. The germline V and J ends were trimmed by 0 bases and 0 bases, with 15 bases remaining between them. CDR3 sequence reads: CASSLDQGGSSSYNEQFF. CDR3 bases: TGTGCCAGCAGCTTAGATCAAGGCGGGTCGAGCTCCTACAATGAGCAGTTCTTC.

The J gene is TRBJ2-7, the V gene TRBV2, with 12 bases lining up with TRBD1. The germline V gene encodes CDR1 SNHLY and CDR2 FYNNEI. V lost 7 bases to trimming and J lost 4 bases; unmatched junction nucleotides: 8. This CDR3 contains 15 residues. CDR3 bases: TGTGCCAGCACCGGGACAGGGGGCAAGGAATACGAGCAGTACTTC. Translating gives CASTGTGGKEYEQYF.

The rearrangement links TRBV30 to TRBJ1-4, with TRBD1 identical over 7 bases. The germline V gene encodes CDR1 GTSNPN and CDR2 SVGIG (reference sequence). This CDR3 contains 16 residues. Trimming at V came to 5 bases and at J to 0 bases, leaving 9 bases not matched to a gene. CDR3 DNA: TGTGCCTGGGGGGACAGTCTCTCGCCAACTAATGAAAAACTGTTTTTT. Amino acids: CAWGDSLSPTNEKLFF.

In this sample, this clone turned up a few times. V is TRBV6-1 and J is TRBJ2-3; 14 bases match TRBD2. The ends lost 4 bases at V and 4 bases at J; junction bases unmatched: 1. Germline assignment: CDR1 MNHNS and CDR2 SASEGT. The CDR3 is made up of 15 amino acids. The DNA for the CDR3 is TGTGCCAGCAGTGGACTAGCGGGGGGGCCAGATACGCAGTATTTT. It translates to CASSGLAGGPDTQYF.

CDR3 DNA: TGCGCCAGCAGCTTGGAGGGACTAGCGGGCCAAGAGACCCAGTACTTC. This gives the protein CASSLEGLAGQETQYF. The V call is TRBV5-1, the J call TRBJ2-5; 12 bases are a match to TRBD2. Losses at the gene ends were 0 bases for V and 1 base for J; bases not matched to a gene: 1. Germline assignment: CDR1 SGHRS and CDR2 YFSETQ. The CDR3 consists of 16 residues.

The CDR3 sequence is CASSRGRGGEQYF. DNA for the CDR3: TGTGCCAGCAGTCGCGGCAGGGGAGGGGAGCAGTACTTC. V and J are TRBV5-6 and TRBJ2-7; TRBD2 might be the D (7 bases). The V end lost 5 bases, the J end lost 7 bases, and 16 bases lay between the germline ends. The length of the CDR3 is 13 residues. Germline CDR1 is SGHDT and CDR2 is YYEEEE.

In its sample, this clone was seen once. The rearrangement links TRBV7-9 to TRBJ1-1, with a weak D call TRBD1 (6 bases). Germline assignment: CDR1 SEHNR and CDR2 FQNEAQ (reference sequence). The V and J ends lost 2 bases and 4 bases respectively, with 11 bases between them. The CDR3 contains 14 residues. The CDR3 region has the DNA TGTGCCAGCAGCTTAATGGTACAGGGCACTGAAGCTTTCTTT. Translating gives CASSLMVQGTEAFF.

The chain combines TRBV6-5 with TRBJ2-7, with D perhaps matching TRBD2 (6 bases). The ends were cut back, 6 bases at V and 1 base at J, with 13 bases in the middle. Germline V gene data show CDR1 as MNHEY and CDR2 as SVGAGI. This CDR3 region has 14 residues. The CDR3 coding sequence is TGTGCCAGCAGCCGCCACGGGACTTCCTACGAGCAGTACTTC. Translated, it gives CASSRHGTSYEQYF.

V gene TRBV5-1 combines with J gene TRBJ2-6, with 9 bases matching TRBD1. The germline CDR1 and CDR2 sequences are SGHRS and YFSETQ. The CDR3 spans 16 residues. V was clipped by 3 bases and J by 4 bases; unmatched bases: 5. CDR3 in amino acids: CASSSGQGSGANVLTF. The CDR3, as DNA: TGCGCCAGCAGCTCGGGACAGGGTTCAGGGGCCAACGTCCTGACTTTC.

The V call is TRBV6-5, the J call TRBJ2-3, with a weak D call TRBD2 (5 bases). This CDR3 is built from 14 residues. Germline V gives CDR1 MNHEY, CDR2 SVGAGI. Trimming stripped 0 bases from V and 4 bases from J, with 8 bases between. The chain's CDR3 is CASSYSMGADTQYF. The CDR3 DNA reads TGTGCCAGCAGTTACTCGATGGGAGCAGATACGCAGTATTTT.

In this sample, this clone turned up a few times. Other DNA sequences within the sample encode an identical CDR3. V usage is TRBV5-1 and J usage is TRBJ2-5, with 7 bases matching TRBD1. CDR1 and CDR2 from the germline V gene are SGHRS and YFSETQ. This CDR3 comprises 14 residues. The J segment lost 1 base and the V segment lost 2 bases, leaving 2 bases of the junction unmatched. DNA of the CDR3: TGCGCCAGCAGCTTTAGGACAGGCCAAGAGACCCAGTACTTC. It translates to CASSFRTGQETQYF.

Written as DNA, the CDR3 is TGTGCCAGCAGTTTCCGCGGGAGTTATGGCTACACCTTC. This gives the protein CASSFRGSYGYTF. This sequence joins TRBV27 and TRBJ1-2; D is uncertain. The CDR3 is 13 amino acids. CDR1 is MNHEY, CDR2 SMNVEV, per germline (reference sequence). V dropped 3 bases and J dropped 5 bases, with 10 bases sitting between them.

The table lists this clone with a few counts. The chain combines TRBV13 with TRBJ1-2; 7 bases map to TRBD1. Germline values: CDR1 PRHDT, CDR2 FYEKMQ (reference sequence). There are 15 residues in the CDR3. The ends lost 5 bases at V and 2 bases at J; junction bases unmatched: 8. The CDR3 DNA reads TGTGCCAGCAGCGCAATGACAGGGAGCAACTATGGCTACACCTTC. This sequence encodes CASSAMTGSNYGYTF.

V is TRBV6-5 and J is TRBJ1-6; tentatively, D is TRBD1 (6 bases). Trimming took off 7 bases at V and 0 bases at J, with 10 bases between the two ends. Germline V gives CDR1 MNHEY, CDR2 SVGAGI. This CDR3 is 15 amino acids long. CDR3 amino acids: CASNGQSSYNSPLHF. The CDR3 nucleotides read TGTGCCAGCAATGGACAGAGCTCCTATAATTCACCCCTCCACTTT.

The CDR3 protein is CASSLEGLGVETQYF. CDR3 nucleotide sequence: TGTGCCAGCAGCTTAGAGGGGCTTGGTGTAGAGACCCAGTACTTC. The chain couples TRBV7-2 to TRBJ2-5; a possible D gene is TRBD1 (5 bases). Trimming removed 1 base at V and 4 bases at J, with 13 bases between. Per the germline V gene, CDR1 is SGHTA and CDR2 is FQGNSA. There are 15 residues in the CDR3.

The chain recombines TRBV5-4 with TRBJ2-7; no firm D call. Trimming removed 4 bases at V and 3 bases at J, with 8 bases between. This CDR3 has 12 amino acids. Germline V lookup: CDR1 SGHNT, CDR2 YYREEE (reference sequence). The chain's CDR3 is CASSAEDYEQYF. As DNA, the CDR3 is TGTGCCAGCAGCGCTGAGGACTACGAGCAGTACTTC.